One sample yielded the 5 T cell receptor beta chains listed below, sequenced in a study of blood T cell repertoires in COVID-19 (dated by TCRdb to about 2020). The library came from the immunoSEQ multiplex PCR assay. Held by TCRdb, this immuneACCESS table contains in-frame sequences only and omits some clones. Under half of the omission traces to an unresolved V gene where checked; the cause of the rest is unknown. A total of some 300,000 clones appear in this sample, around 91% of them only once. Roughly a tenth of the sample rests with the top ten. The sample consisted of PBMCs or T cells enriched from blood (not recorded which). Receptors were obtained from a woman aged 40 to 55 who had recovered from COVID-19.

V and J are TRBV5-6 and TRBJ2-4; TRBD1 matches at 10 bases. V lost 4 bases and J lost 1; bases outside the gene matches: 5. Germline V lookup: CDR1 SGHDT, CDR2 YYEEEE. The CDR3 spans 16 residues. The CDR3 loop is CASSRTGGYAKNIQYF. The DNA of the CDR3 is TGTGCCAGCAGCCGGACAGGGGGTTATGCCAAAAACATTCAGTACTTC.

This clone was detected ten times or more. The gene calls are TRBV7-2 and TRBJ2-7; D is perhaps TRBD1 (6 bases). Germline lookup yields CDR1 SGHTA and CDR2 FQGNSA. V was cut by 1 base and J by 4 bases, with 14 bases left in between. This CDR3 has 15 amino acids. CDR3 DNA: TGTGCCAGCAGCTTAGGGGCAGGACAGCAGTACGAGCAGTACTTC. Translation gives CASSLGAGQQYEQYF.

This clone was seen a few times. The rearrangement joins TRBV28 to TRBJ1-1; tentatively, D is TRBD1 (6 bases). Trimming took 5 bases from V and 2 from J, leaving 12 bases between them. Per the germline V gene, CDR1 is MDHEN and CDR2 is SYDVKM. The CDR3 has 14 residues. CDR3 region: CASSGQSLNTEAFF. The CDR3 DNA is TGTGCCAGCAGTGGACAGAGCCTTAACACTGAAGCTTTCTTT.

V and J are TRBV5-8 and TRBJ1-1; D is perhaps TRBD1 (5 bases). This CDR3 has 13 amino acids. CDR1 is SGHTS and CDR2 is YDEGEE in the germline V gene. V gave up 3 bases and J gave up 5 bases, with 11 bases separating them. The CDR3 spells CASSWGLETEAFF. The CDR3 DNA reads TGTGCCAGCAGCTGGGGACTCGAAACTGAAGCTTTCTTT. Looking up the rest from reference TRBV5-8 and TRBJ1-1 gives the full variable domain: EAGVTQSPTHLIKTRGQQATLRCSPISGHTSVYWYQQALGLGLQFLLWYDEGEERNRGNFPPRFSGRQFPNYSSELNVNALELEDSALYLCASSWGLETEAFFGQGTRLTVV.

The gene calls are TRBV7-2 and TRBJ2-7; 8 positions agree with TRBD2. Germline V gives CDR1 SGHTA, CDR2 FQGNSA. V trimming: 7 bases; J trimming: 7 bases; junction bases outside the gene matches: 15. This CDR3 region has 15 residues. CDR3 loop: CASKLDPAGVREQYF. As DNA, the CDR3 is TGTGCCAGCAAGCTTGATCCAGCGGGGGTCCGGGAGCAGTACTTC. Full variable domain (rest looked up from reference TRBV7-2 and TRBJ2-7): GAGVSQSPSNKVTEKGKDVELRCDPISGHTALYWYRQSLGQGLEFLIYFQGNSAPDKSGLPSDRFSAERTGGSVSTLTIQRTQQEDSAVYLCASKLDPAGVREQYFGPGTRLTVT.